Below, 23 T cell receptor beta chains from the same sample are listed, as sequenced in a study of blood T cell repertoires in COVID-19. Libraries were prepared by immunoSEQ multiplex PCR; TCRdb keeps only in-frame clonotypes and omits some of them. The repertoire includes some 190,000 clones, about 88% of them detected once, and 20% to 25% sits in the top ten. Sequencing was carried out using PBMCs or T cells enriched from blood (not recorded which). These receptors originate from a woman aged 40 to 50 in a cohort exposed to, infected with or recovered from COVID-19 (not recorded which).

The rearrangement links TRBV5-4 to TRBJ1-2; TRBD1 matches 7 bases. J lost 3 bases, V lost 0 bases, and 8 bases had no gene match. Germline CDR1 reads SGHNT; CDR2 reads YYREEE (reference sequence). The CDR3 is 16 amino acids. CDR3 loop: CASSLVPGTEHYGYTF. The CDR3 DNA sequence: TGTGCCAGCAGCTTGGTCCCCGGGACAGAGCACTATGGCTACACCTTC.

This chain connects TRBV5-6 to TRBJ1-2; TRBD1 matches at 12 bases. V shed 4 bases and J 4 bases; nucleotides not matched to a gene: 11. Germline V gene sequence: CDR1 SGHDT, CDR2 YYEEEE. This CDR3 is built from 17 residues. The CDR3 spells CASSLIAGTGGVYGYTF. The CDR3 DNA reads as TGTGCCAGCAGCCTCATCGCCGGGACAGGGGGCGTCTATGGCTACACCTTC.

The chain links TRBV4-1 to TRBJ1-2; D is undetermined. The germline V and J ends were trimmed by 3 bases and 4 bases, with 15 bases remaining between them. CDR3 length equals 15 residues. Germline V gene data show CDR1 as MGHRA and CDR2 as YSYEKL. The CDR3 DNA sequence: TGCGCCAGCAGCCATGAAATAGCGAAAATCTATGGCTACACCTTC. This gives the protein CASSHEIAKIYGYTF.

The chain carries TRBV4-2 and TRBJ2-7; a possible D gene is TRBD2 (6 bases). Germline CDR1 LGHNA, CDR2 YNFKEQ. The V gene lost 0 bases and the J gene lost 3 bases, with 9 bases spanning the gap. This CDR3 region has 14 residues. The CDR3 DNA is TGTGCCAGCAGCCAAGAGATTAGCGGCTACGAGCAGTACTTC. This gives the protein CASSQEISGYEQYF.

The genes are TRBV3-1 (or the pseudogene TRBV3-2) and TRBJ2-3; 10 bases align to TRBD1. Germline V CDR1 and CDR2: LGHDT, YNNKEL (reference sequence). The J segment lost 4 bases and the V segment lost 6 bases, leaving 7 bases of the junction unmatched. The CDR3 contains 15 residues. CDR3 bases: TGTGCCAGCAGTCAGACAGGGGGCGTCGCAGATACGCAGTATTTT. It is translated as CASSQTGGVADTQYF.

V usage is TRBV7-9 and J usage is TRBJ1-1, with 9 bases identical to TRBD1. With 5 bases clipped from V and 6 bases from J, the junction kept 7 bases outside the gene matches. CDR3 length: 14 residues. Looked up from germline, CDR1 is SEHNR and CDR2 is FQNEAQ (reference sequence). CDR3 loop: CASSLKGQGSEAFF. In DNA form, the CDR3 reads TGTGCCAGCAGCCTAAAGGGACAGGGCTCTGAAGCTTTCTTT.

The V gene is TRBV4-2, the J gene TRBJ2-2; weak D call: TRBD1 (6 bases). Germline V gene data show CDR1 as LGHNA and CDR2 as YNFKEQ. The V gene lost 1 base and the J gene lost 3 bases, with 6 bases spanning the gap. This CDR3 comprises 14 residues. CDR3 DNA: TGTGCCAGCAGCCAAGGACAGGACACCGGGGAGCTGTTTTTT. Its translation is CASSQGQDTGELFF.

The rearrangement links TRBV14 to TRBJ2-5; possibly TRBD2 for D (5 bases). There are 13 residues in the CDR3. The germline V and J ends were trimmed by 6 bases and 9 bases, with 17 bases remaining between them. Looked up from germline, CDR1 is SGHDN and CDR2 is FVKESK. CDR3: CASSYRLTRSQYF. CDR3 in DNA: TGTGCCAGCAGTTACAGACTAACTCGGTCCCAGTACTTC.

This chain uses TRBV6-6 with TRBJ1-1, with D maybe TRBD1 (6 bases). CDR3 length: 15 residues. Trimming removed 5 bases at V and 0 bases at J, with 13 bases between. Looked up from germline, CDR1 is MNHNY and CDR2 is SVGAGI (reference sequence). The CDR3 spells CASSTTGNMNTEAFF. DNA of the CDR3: TGTGCCAGCAGTACGACAGGAAACATGAACACTGAAGCTTTCTTT.

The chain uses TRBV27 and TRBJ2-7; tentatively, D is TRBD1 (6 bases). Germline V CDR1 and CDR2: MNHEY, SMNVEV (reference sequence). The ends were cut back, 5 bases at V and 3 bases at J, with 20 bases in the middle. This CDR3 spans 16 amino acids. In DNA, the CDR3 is TGTGCCAGCAGTAGTACCCGGGACAAAGGATACTACGAGCAGTACTTC. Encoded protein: CASSSTRDKGYYEQYF.

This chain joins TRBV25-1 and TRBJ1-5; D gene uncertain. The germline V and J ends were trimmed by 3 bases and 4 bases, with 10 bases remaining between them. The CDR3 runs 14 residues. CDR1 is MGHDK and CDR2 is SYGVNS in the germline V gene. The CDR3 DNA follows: TGTGCCAGCAGTGACTTGACAACAAATCAGCCCCAGCATTTT. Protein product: CASSDLTTNQPQHF.

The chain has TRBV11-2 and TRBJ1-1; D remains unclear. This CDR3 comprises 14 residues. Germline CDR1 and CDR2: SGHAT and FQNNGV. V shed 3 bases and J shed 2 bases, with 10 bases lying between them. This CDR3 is CASSFHSYNTEAFF. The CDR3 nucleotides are TGTGCCAGCAGCTTTCACAGTTATAACACTGAAGCTTTCTTT.

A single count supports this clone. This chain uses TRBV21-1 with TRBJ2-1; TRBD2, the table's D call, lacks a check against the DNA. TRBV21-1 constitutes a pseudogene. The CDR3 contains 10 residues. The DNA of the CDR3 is TGTGCCAGCTGCATACTTGAGCAGTTCTTC. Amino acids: CASCILEQFF.

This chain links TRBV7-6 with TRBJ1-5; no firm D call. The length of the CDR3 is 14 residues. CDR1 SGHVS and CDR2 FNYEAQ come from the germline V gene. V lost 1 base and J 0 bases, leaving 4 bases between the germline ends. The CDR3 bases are TGTGCCAGCAGCTTAGGACTTAGCAATCAGCCCCAGCATTTT. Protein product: CASSLGLSNQPQHF.

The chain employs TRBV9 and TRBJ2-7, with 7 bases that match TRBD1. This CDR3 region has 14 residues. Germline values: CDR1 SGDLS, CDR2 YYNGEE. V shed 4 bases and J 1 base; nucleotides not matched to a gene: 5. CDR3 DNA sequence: TGTGCCAGCAGCTACCGGGACAGTTCCTACGAGCAGTACTTC. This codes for CASSYRDSSYEQYF.

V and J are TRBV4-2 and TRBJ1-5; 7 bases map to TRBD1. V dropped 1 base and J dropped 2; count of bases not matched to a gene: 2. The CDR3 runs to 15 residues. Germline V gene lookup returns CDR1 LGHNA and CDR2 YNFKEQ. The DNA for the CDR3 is TGTGCCAGCAGCCAAGGGACAGGAGGCAATCAGCCCCAGCATTTT. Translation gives CASSQGTGGNQPQHF.

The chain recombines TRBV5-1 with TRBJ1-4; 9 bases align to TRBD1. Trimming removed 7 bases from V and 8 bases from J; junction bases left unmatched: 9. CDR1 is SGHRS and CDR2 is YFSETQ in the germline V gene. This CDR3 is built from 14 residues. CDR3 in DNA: TGCGCCAGCTCGTTTACAGGGGGCAGGGAAAAACTGTTTTTT. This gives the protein CASSFTGGREKLFF.

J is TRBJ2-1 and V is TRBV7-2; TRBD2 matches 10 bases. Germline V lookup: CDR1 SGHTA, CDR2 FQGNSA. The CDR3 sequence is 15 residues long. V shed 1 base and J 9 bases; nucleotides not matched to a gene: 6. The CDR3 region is CASSLGASGRSEQFF. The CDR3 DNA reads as TGTGCCAGCAGCTTAGGGGCTAGCGGGAGAAGTGAGCAGTTCTTC.

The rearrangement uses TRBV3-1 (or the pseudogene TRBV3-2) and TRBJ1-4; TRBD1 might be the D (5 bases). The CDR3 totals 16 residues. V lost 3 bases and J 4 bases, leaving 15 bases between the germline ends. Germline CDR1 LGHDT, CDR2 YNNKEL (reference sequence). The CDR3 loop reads CASSQQTGFYNEKLFF. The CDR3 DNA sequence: TGTGCCAGCAGCCAGCAAACAGGTTTCTATAATGAAAAACTGTTTTTT.

CDR3 sequence (DNA): TGTGCCAGCAGCTTAACAGCGGGACAGGGGCTTAACTATGGCTACACCTTC. The encoded protein is CASSLTAGQGLNYGYTF. The V and J genes are TRBV7-2 and TRBJ1-2, with 10 bases fitting TRBD1. The ends lost 2 bases at V and 1 base at J; junction bases unmatched: 7. CDR3 length equals 17 residues. CDR1 is SGHTA and CDR2 is FQGNSA in the germline V gene.

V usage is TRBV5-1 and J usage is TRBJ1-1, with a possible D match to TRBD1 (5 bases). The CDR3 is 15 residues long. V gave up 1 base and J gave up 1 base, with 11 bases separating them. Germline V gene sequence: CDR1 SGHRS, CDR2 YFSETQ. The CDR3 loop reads CASSLMGGGNTEAFF. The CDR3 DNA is TGCGCCAGCAGCTTGATGGGGGGAGGGAACACTGAAGCTTTCTTT.

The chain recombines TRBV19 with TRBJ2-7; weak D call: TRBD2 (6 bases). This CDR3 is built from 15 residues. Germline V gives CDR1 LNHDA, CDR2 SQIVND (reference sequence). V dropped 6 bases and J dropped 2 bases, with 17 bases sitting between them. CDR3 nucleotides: TGTGCCAGTAGCTCAGCGGGTGCCAATCCCTACGAGCAGTACTTC. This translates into CASSSAGANPYEQYF.

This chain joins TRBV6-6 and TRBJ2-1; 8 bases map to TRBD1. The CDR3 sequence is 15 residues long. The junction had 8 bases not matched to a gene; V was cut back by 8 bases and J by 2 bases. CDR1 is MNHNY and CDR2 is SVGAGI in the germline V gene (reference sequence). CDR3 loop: CASQVQGGTYNEQFF. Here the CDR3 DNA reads TGTGCCAGCCAGGTACAGGGGGGAACCTACAATGAGCAGTTCTTC.